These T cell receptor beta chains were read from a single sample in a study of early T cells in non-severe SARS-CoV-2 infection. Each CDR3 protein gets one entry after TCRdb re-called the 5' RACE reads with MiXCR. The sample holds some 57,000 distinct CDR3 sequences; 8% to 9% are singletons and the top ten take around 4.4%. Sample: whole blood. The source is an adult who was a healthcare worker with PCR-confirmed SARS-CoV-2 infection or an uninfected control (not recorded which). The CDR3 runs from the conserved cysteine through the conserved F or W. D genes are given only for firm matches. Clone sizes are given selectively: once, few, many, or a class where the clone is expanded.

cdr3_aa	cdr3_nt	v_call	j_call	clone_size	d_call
CSAQRRGPLLNQPQHF	TGCAGTGCTCAAAGGCGGGGGCCCCTACTCAATCAGCCCCAGCATTTT	TRBV20-1	TRBJ1-5	few	.
CASSPPTGTTKNQPQHF	TGTGCCAGCTCACCACCGACAGGTACTACGAAAAATCAGCCCCAGCATTTT	TRBV18	TRBJ1-5	many	.
CASSYSGTSGRGGTDTQYF	TGTGCCAGCAGTTACTCCGGGACTAGCGGGAGGGGGGGCACAGATACGCAGTATTTT	TRBV6-5	TRBJ2-3	many	TRBD2
CSAPGLGQETQYF	TGCAGTGCTCCGGGGTTAGGGCAAGAGACCCAGTACTTC	TRBV20-1	TRBJ2-5	.	.
CASSLLRERWEQYF	TGTGCCAGCAGTTTGCTCAGGGAGAGGTGGGAGCAGTACTTC	TRBV28	TRBJ2-7	.	.
CASSQDVATHEQFF	TGTGCCAGCAGCCAAGACGTGGCAACCCATGAGCAGTTCTTC	TRBV3-1	TRBJ2-1	many	.
CASRGTEAFF	TGCGCCAGCAGGGGGACAGAAGCTTTCTTT	TRBV10-2	TRBJ1-1	.	.
CASSISGTHNEQFF	TGTGCCAGTAGTATTTCAGGAACCCACAATGAGCAGTTCTTC	TRBV19	TRBJ2-1	.	.
CARLPGTAQETQYF	TGCGCCCGCCTGCCAGGGACAGCGCAAGAGACCCAGTACTTC	TRBV10-1	TRBJ2-5	few	TRBD1
CASSVQPTYEQYF	TGTGCCAGCAGTGTCCAACCGACCTACGAGCAGTACTTC	TRBV11-2	TRBJ2-7	few	.
CASSTTDLAYEQYF	TGTGCCAGTTCCACAACGGACCTAGCCTACGAGCAGTACTTC	TRBV28	TRBJ2-7	few	.
CASSLPSLSYEQYF	TGTGCCAGCAGCTTACCCAGCCTCTCCTACGAGCAGTACTTC	TRBV7-2	TRBJ2-7	many	.
CASSESGFIYEQYF	TGTGCCAGTAGCGAATCGGGGTTTATTTACGAGCAGTACTTC	TRBV19	TRBJ2-7	.	.
CASSEALLAGRTDTQYF	TGTGCCAGCAGTGAAGCACTACTGGCGGGACGCACAGATACGCAGTATTTT	TRBV2	TRBJ2-3	few	.
CASSLYSGGGGEQFF	TGTGCCAGCAGCTTATACTCTGGAGGGGGTGGTGAGCAGTTCTTC	TRBV7-9	TRBJ2-1	many	.
CASSAVNTEAFF	TGTGCCAGCAGTGCCGTGAACACTGAAGCTTTCTTT	TRBV2	TRBJ1-1	few	.
CASSYLIARNNNEQFF	TGTGCCAGCAGTTACCTCATCGCCCGGAACAACAATGAGCAGTTCTTC	TRBV12-3/TRBV12-4	TRBJ2-1	few	.
CASSYSAGQGAYQPQHF	TGTGCCAGCAGTTACTCAGCCGGACAGGGGGCCTATCAGCCCCAGCATTTT	TRBV6-6	TRBJ1-5	many	TRBD1
CASSPTPGQVQNTEAFF	TGTGCCAGCAGCCCTACGCCGGGACAGGTTCAGAACACTGAAGCTTTCTTT	TRBV5-5	TRBJ1-1	.	TRBD1
CSAWTSGSYEQYF	TGCAGTGCTTGGACTAGCGGGAGCTACGAGCAGTACTTC	TRBV20-1	TRBJ2-7	few	TRBD2
CASRTGINQPQHF	TGTGCCAGCAGGACCGGAATCAATCAGCCCCAGCATTTT	TRBV27	TRBJ1-5	many	.
CAITGTAVNGGYTF	TGTGCCATCACCGGGACCGCTGTCAATGGGGGCTACACCTTC	TRBV10-3	TRBJ1-2	few	.
CASSWRRQTSNGNYEQYF	TGTGCCAGCAGTTGGCGGCGGCAGACCTCCAATGGCAACTACGAGCAGTACTTC	TRBV27	TRBJ2-7	few	.
CASRQGDWYEQYF	TGCGCCAGCAGACAGGGAGACTGGTACGAGCAGTACTTC	TRBV5-1	TRBJ2-7	many	.
CASSQDREKLFF	TGTGCCAGCAGCCAAGACCGTGAAAAACTGTTTTTT	TRBV3-1	TRBJ1-4	once	.
CASTPGGQISGYTF	TGTGCCAGCACCCCTGGTGGACAAATTAGTGGCTACACCTTC	TRBV28	TRBJ1-2	few	.
CSATHPQRGAANEQFF	TGCAGTGCTACCCACCCCCAGCGGGGGGCCGCAAATGAGCAGTTCTTC	TRBV20-1	TRBJ2-1	many	TRBD2
CASSEEGREKLFF	TGCGCCAGCAGTGAGGAGGGTCGGGAAAAACTGTTTTTT	TRBV10-1	TRBJ1-4	.	.
CASSSQGGITDTQYF	TGTGCCAGCAGCTCACAGGGAGGAATCACAGATACGCAGTATTTT	TRBV9	TRBJ2-3	few	.
CASSPGQGYYEQYF	TGTGCCAGCAGCCCCGGACAGGGGTACTACGAGCAGTACTTC	TRBV7-6	TRBJ2-7	few	TRBD1
CASSQDRLASTSYNSPLHF	TGTGCCAGCAGCCAAGACAGACTCGCCTCAACCTCCTATAATTCACCCCTCCACTTT	TRBV3-1	TRBJ1-6	.	.